Below are 26 T cell receptor beta chains sequenced from a single sample in a study of shared clonotypes between healthy human individuals. Libraries were prepared by immunoSEQ multiplex PCR; TCRdb keeps only in-frame clonotypes and omits some of them. The data hold approximately 400,000 clones, with 96% observed a single time. The sequencing sample was made of memory CD8+ T cells sorted from blood. The subset here: CD45RO+ cells pooled with CCR7-negative TemRA cells. These receptors were collected from a young man in good health.

The chain carries TRBV7-2 and TRBJ1-4, with D possibly matching TRBD1 (6 bases). The CDR3 is 14 amino acids. V was clipped by 4 bases and J by 3 bases, with 9 bases between them. Germline V gene data show CDR1 as SGHTA and CDR2 as FQGNSA. CDR3 in DNA: TGTGCCAGCAGCTGCAGGGGCCCTAATGAAAAACTGTTTTTT. It encodes CASSCRGPNEKLFF.

The V gene is TRBV7-3, the J gene TRBJ2-5, with 11 bases lining up with TRBD2. Germline assignment: CDR1 SGHTA and CDR2 FQGTGA. V lost 2 bases, J lost 4 bases, and 9 bases stayed unmatched. CDR3 size: 17 residues. CDR3 nucleotides: TGTGCCAGCAGCTTACGTCTAGCGGGAGGAAGGGGAGAGACCCAGTACTTC. Encoded protein: CASSLRLAGGRGETQYF. Full variable domain (rest looked up from reference TRBV7-3 and TRBJ2-5): GAGVSQTPSNKVTEKGKYVELRCDPISGHTALYWYRQSLGQGPEFLIYFQGTGAADDSGLPNDRFFAVRPEGSVSTLKIQRTERGDSAVYLCASSLRLAGGRGETQYFGPGTRLLVL.

The chain uses TRBV10-3 and TRBJ2-5; 8 bases are shared with TRBD1. The CDR3 consists of 15 residues. V was pared by 2 bases and J by 4 bases, with 6 bases of the junction left unmatched. Germline V CDR1 and CDR2: ENHRY, SYGVKD. CDR3 sequence (DNA): TGTGCCATCAGTGAGGGGGGACAGGTACGAGAGACCCAGTACTTC. Its protein product is CAISEGGQVRETQYF.

This clone occurred once. The rearrangement uses TRBV11-2 and TRBJ2-7; a possible D gene is TRBD1 (6 bases). Germline CDR1 and CDR2: SGHAT and FQNNGV. Trimming left V 5 bases short and J 1 base short, with 18 bases between. The length of the CDR3 is 16 residues. CDR3 DNA sequence: TGTGCCAGCAGCCAATTCGGACAGTTTTCGTCCTACGAGCAGTACTTC. Translating it yields CASSQFGQFSSYEQYF. The entire variable domain, with the rest obtained from reference TRBV11-2 and TRBJ2-7, is as follows: EAGVAQSPRYKIIEKRQSVAFWCNPISGHATLYWYQQILGQGPKLLIQFQNNGVVDDSQLPKDRFSAERLKGVDSTLKIQPAKLEDSAVYLCASSQFGQFSSYEQYFGPGTRLTVT.

V is TRBV11-1 and J is TRBJ2-5; D gene unclear. The V gene lost 1 base and the J gene lost 5 bases, with 11 bases spanning the gap. The CDR3 consists of 14 residues. CDR1 SGHAT and CDR2 FQDESV come from the germline V gene (reference sequence). The CDR3: CASSLERAVETQYF. The CDR3 bases are TGTGCCAGCAGCTTAGAAAGGGCCGTGGAGACCCAGTACTTC. The variable domain in full, with the rest retrieved from reference TRBV11-1 and TRBJ2-5, is EAEVAQSPRYKITEKSQAVAFWCDPISGHATLYWYRQILGQGPELLVQFQDESVVDDSQLPKDRFSAERLKGVDSTLKIQPAELGDSAMYLCASSLERAVETQYFGPGTRLLVL.

This sequence joins TRBV7-9 and TRBJ2-1; no definite D call. Germline loops: CDR1 SEHNR, CDR2 FQNEAQ (reference sequence). The V and J ends lost 6 bases and 5 bases respectively, with 5 bases between them. CDR3 length: 11 amino acids. CDR3 DNA: TGTGCCAGCAGGACCCACAATGAGCAGTTCTTC. Residues: CASRTHNEQFF.

In nucleotides, the CDR3 is TGTGCCAGCAGCGGACGGGAGGGCCTAGATACGCAGTATTTT. Encoded protein: CASSGREGLDTQYF. The genes are TRBV7-9 and TRBJ2-3; 8 bases are a match to TRBD2. Germline CDR1 is SEHNR and CDR2 is FQNEAQ (reference sequence). V lost 5 bases to trimming and J lost 5 bases; unmatched junction nucleotides: 6. The CDR3 is 14 amino acids.

This clone was seen only once. The V and J genes are TRBV11-1 and TRBJ2-3; 10 bases are shared with TRBD2. The CDR3 runs to 17 residues. CDR1 and CDR2 (germline): SGHAT, FQDESV (reference sequence). The ends lost 2 bases at V and 4 bases at J; junction bases unmatched: 9. CDR3 nucleotide sequence: TGTGCCAGCAGCTTATATCAGACTAGCGGGTACGCAGATACGCAGTATTTT. As protein: CASSLYQTSGYADTQYF.

V is TRBV19 and J is TRBJ2-3, with D tentatively TRBD1 (6 bases). Germline lookup yields CDR1 LNHDA and CDR2 SQIVND (reference sequence). Trimming cost V 1 base and J 2 bases, with 10 bases left between them. The CDR3 is 15 residues long. The CDR3 loop reads CASSIGRGHTDTQYF. The CDR3 DNA is TGTGCCAGTAGTATAGGAAGGGGACACACAGATACGCAGTATTTT. Complete variable domain (other parts from reference TRBV19 and TRBJ2-3): DGGITQSPKYLFRKEGQNVTLSCEQNLNHDAMYWYRQDPGQGLRLIYYSQIVNDFQKGDIAEGYSVSREKKESFPLTVTSAQKNPTAFYLCASSIGRGHTDTQYFGPGTRLTVL.

This chain links TRBV6-1 with TRBJ2-7, with D possibly TRBD2 on 6 matching bases. V was shortened by 2 bases and J by 3 bases, with 17 bases between the two germline ends. The germline gives CDR1 MNHNS, CDR2 SASEGT. The CDR3 is 16 amino acids. DNA of the CDR3: TGTGCCAGCAGTGAATCCGGACGGCTGGGGGGCTACGAGCAGTACTTC. It encodes CASSESGRLGGYEQYF.

V gene TRBV10-3 combines with J gene TRBJ1-2, with TRBD1 matching 8 bases. The CDR3 sequence is 12 residues long. The germline gives CDR1 ENHRY, CDR2 SYGVKD. The trim removed 9 bases at V and 6 bases at J, leaving 6 bases unmatched. CDR3 DNA sequence: TGTGCCATGGGAGGACAGGGTAATGGCTACACCTTC. It translates to CAMGGQGNGYTF.

The chain combines TRBV9 with TRBJ2-2; D is uncertain. Trimming took 0 bases from V and 9 from J, leaving 12 bases between them. Germline V lookup: CDR1 SGDLS, CDR2 YYNGEE. The CDR3 extends over 14 amino acids. The chain's CDR3 is CASSVGAKSRELFF. The CDR3 DNA sequence: TGTGCCAGCAGCGTAGGAGCTAAGTCGAGGGAGCTGTTTTTT. The variable domain in full, with the rest retrieved from reference TRBV9 and TRBJ2-2, is DSGVTQTPKHLITATGQRVTLRCSPRSGDLSVYWYQQSLDQGLQFLIQYYNGEERAKGNILERFSAQQFPDLHSELNLSSLELGDSALYFCASSVGAKSRELFFGEGSRLTVL.

The chain has TRBV10-3 and TRBJ1-5; 9 nucleotides agree with TRBD1. This CDR3 has 15 amino acids. J lost 4 bases, V lost 0 bases, and 1 base had no gene match. Germline CDR1 reads ENHRY; CDR2 reads SYGVKD. Here the CDR3 reads CAISESGTGNQPQHF. The CDR3 bases are TGTGCCATCAGTGAGTCCGGGACAGGGAATCAGCCCCAGCATTTT.

The gene calls are TRBV3-1 (or the pseudogene TRBV3-2) and TRBJ2-7, with D unclear. The V end lost 8 bases, the J end lost 6 bases, and 5 bases lay between the germline ends. The CDR3 is made up of 9 amino acids. Germline values: CDR1 LGHDT, CDR2 YNNKEL (reference sequence). The chain's CDR3 is CASPGEQYF. Here the CDR3 DNA reads TGTGCCAGCCCCGGCGAGCAGTACTTC.

The chain links TRBV9 to TRBJ1-4; 7 nucleotides match TRBD1. V trimming: 4 bases; J trimming: 4 bases; junction bases outside the gene matches: 4. The V gene's germline CDR1 is SGDLS and CDR2 YYNGEE. This CDR3 contains 14 residues. Written as DNA, the CDR3 is TGTGCCAGCAGCCCCGGGACAGATAATGAAAAACTGTTTTTT. Residues: CASSPGTDNEKLFF.

V usage is TRBV5-1 and J usage is TRBJ2-5; TRBD2 matches 10 bases. Losses at the gene ends were 4 bases for V and 5 bases for J; bases not matched to a gene: 8. CDR3 length: 15 amino acids. Germline CDR1 is SGHRS and CDR2 is YFSETQ. CDR3 sequence reads: CASSPLAGVEETQYF. Here the CDR3 DNA reads TGCGCCAGCAGCCCCCTAGCGGGAGTGGAGGAGACCCAGTACTTC.

This clone has a single count. The DNA of the CDR3 is TGTGCCAGCAGTCCGACAGGGAATGAAGCTTTCTTT. Residues: CASSPTGNEAFF. The chain couples TRBV7-9 to TRBJ1-1; 7 positions agree with TRBD1. V lost 6 bases, J lost 7 bases, and 5 bases stayed unmatched. Germline V gene lookup returns CDR1 SEHNR and CDR2 FQNEAQ (reference sequence). CDR3 length: 12 residues.

The V and J genes are TRBV12-5 and TRBJ1-1; D perhaps matches TRBD1 (6 bases). V was clipped by 6 bases and J by 1 base, with 9 bases between them. The CDR3 sequence is 13 residues long. Germline CDR1 and CDR2: LGHNT and FRNRAP. The CDR3, as DNA: TGTGCTAGTGGGGGACACCCGAACACTGAAGCTTTCTTT. This sequence encodes CASGGHPNTEAFF.

The rearrangement links TRBV5-4 to TRBJ2-7; D possibly matches TRBD1 or TRBD2 (6 bases each). Germline CDR1 reads SGHNT; CDR2 reads YYREEE (reference sequence). Trimming removed 2 bases from V and 1 base from J, with 13 bases in between. The CDR3 is 15 amino acids. The CDR3 is CASSFGQGGSYEQYF. Written as DNA, the CDR3 is TGTGCCAGCAGCTTCGGACAAGGGGGGTCCTACGAGCAGTACTTC.

The rearrangement links TRBV4-1 to TRBJ2-5; TRBD2 is a possible D gene (6 bases). The germline V gene has CDR1 MGHRA and CDR2 YSYEKL. V gave up 4 bases and J gave up 1 base, with 10 bases separating them. This CDR3 contains 14 residues. The chain's CDR3 is CASSLAVLQETQYF. DNA of the CDR3: TGCGCCAGCAGCCTAGCGGTCCTCCAAGAGACCCAGTACTTC.

This clone was found once. The chain employs TRBV5-4 and TRBJ2-2; 9 bases agree with TRBD1. CDR1 SGHNT and CDR2 YYREEE come from the germline V gene (reference sequence). CDR3 length: 16 amino acids. The ends lost 4 bases at V and 5 bases at J; junction bases unmatched: 9. The CDR3 nucleotides read TGTGCCAGCAGCGAGAACAGGGGGCAGGGGACCGGGGAGCTGTTTTTT. This codes for CASSENRGQGTGELFF.

The gene calls are TRBV4-1 and TRBJ2-1, with 9 bases fitting TRBD2. The V gene's germline CDR1 is MGHRA and CDR2 YSYEKL. V lost 4 bases and J lost 4; bases outside the gene matches: 20. This CDR3 spans 20 amino acids. CDR3 sequence (DNA): TGCGCCAGCAGCCTAAGCCCCGTTGGTAGCGGGAGAGAAGGATACAATGAGCAGTTCTTC. Translated: CASSLSPVGSGREGYNEQFF.

The V and J genes are TRBV7-9 and TRBJ2-7, with TRBD2 matching 9 bases. The germline gives CDR1 SEHNR, CDR2 FQNEAQ (reference sequence). J gave up 3 bases and V 1 base, and 1 base lay outside the gene matches. CDR3 length: 14 amino acids. Here the CDR3 reads CASSLGLADYEQYF. In DNA form, the CDR3 reads TGTGCCAGCAGCTTAGGACTAGCGGACTACGAGCAGTACTTC.

V usage is TRBV11-2 and J usage is TRBJ2-5; 11 bases map to TRBD2. Germline values: CDR1 SGHAT, CDR2 FQNNGV. V was clipped by 5 bases and J by 5 bases; unmatched bases: 10. This CDR3 region has 16 residues. The CDR3, as DNA: TGTGCCAGCAGCCGACAAACTAGCGGGAGTAGGGAGACCCAGTACTTC. Translating gives CASSRQTSGSRETQYF.

This chain links TRBV5-1 with TRBJ2-2, with 12 bases matching TRBD2. The CDR3 runs to 19 residues. CDR1 is SGHRS and CDR2 is YFSETQ in the germline V gene. Trimming cost V 0 bases and J 0 bases; bases outside gene matches: 6. CDR3 nucleotides: TGCGCCAGCAGCTTGGTTGGGCTAGCGGGAGGGCCGAACACCGGGGAGCTGTTTTTT. Residues: CASSLVGLAGGPNTGELFF.

The rearrangement uses TRBV2 and TRBJ2-7, with D perhaps matching TRBD1 (6 bases). This CDR3 region has 13 residues. Germline V gene sequence: CDR1 SNHLY, CDR2 FYNNEI. Trimming cost V 4 bases and J 1 base, with 8 bases left between them. The CDR3, as DNA: TGTGCCAGCAGTGCCGGACAGTCCTACGAGCAGTACTTC. Protein product: CASSAGQSYEQYF.